These T cell receptor beta chains were read from a single sample in a study of shared clonotypes between healthy human individuals. The repertoire was sequenced with immunoSEQ multiplex PCR; TCRdb's copy has only in-frame clones and lacks some. The repertoire consists of roughly 2.4 million clones, with around 95% occurring once and the leading ten covering roughly 0.13%. Material for sequencing was naive CD4+ T cells sorted from blood. The receptor source for this set is a man aged 18 to 30 in good health. Each CDR3 is given with its conserved first and last residue. A D gene is named only where the DNA matches it firmly. Clone size, where shown, is once, few, many, or a class for clones that have expanded.

TGTGCCAGCAGCCTGGGGCCATTCTCCCAAGAGACCCAGTACTTC CASSLGPFSQETQYF TRBJ2-5 NA TRBV7-6 NA
TGTGCCAGTAGTATTAGCACGATTAAGGAAAAACTGTTTTTT CASSISTIKEKLFF TRBJ1-4 NA TRBV19 NA
TGTGCCAGCAGCTTGGGCAGCCTTGGTTCACCCCTCCACTTT CASSLGSLGSPLHF TRBJ1-6 NA TRBV7-2 NA
TGTGCCAGCAGTTTATCGGAGGGGGCCCCGAACACTGAAGCTTTCTTT CASSLSEGAPNTEAFF TRBJ1-1 TRBD1 TRBV27 NA
TGTGCCAGCAGCTGGGACAGGGGGCTTCAAGGGAGTACGCAGTATTTT CASSWDRGLQGSTQYF TRBJ2-3 TRBD1 TRBV7-2 NA
TGTGCCAGCAGTTACTCGGCTAGCGGGGGGGGAGAGCAGTACTTC CASSYSASGGGEQYF TRBJ2-7 TRBD2 TRBV6-5 NA
TGCGCCAGCAGCCCCAGACCTAGCGGGGGAAGCACAGATACGCAGTATTTT CASSPRPSGGSTDTQYF TRBJ2-3 TRBD2 TRBV5-1 NA
TGTGCCAGCAGGGTTGGCGGCAGGTCTTCCTACAATGAGCAGTTCTTC CASRVGGRSSYNEQFF TRBJ2-1 NA TRBV7-9 NA
TGTGCCAGCAGTACTGGGACCCTGGGGAATCAGCCCCAGCATTTT CASSTGTLGNQPQHF TRBJ1-5 NA TRBV28 NA
TGTGCCAGCAGTTATATACAGGGGAACACTGAAGCTTTCTTT CASSYIQGNTEAFF TRBJ1-1 NA TRBV6-5 NA
TGTGCCAGCAGTCCCTTTGTCGGGGGCGCTGAAGCTTTCTTT CASSPFVGGAEAFF TRBJ1-1 NA TRBV6-6 NA
TGCGCCAGCAGCCAAGATGCCAGGGGGAATCAGCCCCAGCATTTT CASSQDARGNQPQHF TRBJ1-5 TRBD1 TRBV4-3 NA
TGTGCCAGTAGTACCCTACCAGGGGAGGTCGGGAATGAGCAGTTCTTC CASSTLPGEVGNEQFF TRBJ2-1 NA TRBV19 NA
TGTGCCAGCAGCTTAGCCCCTGGACTAGCGAAGACGTACGAGCAGTACTTC CASSLAPGLAKTYEQYF TRBJ2-7 TRBD2 TRBV7-2 NA
TGCAGTGCTAGTATAGGTTCTGAGCAGTTCTTC CSASIGSEQFF TRBJ2-1 NA TRBV20-1 NA
TGTGCCAGCAGGAGAACAGGGGGTATGTACGAGCAGTACTTC CASRRTGGMYEQYF TRBJ2-7 TRBD1 TRBV27 NA
TGTGCCAGCAGTTACGACAGGTTCTATGGCTACACCTTC CASSYDRFYGYTF TRBJ1-2 NA TRBV6-5 NA
TGCGCCAGCAGCCGGTCTCAGGGGCCCCTGCAGTATTTT CASSRSQGPLQYF TRBJ2-3 NA TRBV4-1 NA
TGTGCCAGCAGCTTCAACAGGGCCCTCACCTACGAGCAGTACTTC CASSFNRALTYEQYF TRBJ2-7 NA TRBV7-9 NA
TGTGCCAGCAGCCCACGTAGTGGTAATTCACCCCTCCACTTT CASSPRSGNSPLHF TRBJ1-6 NA TRBV9 NA
TGTGCCAGCAGTTTAACAGGGATATACTATGGCTACACCTTC CASSLTGIYYGYTF TRBJ1-2 NA TRBV28 NA
TGTGCCAGCAGCTTGGGACAGACTAATGAAAAACTGTTTTTT CASSLGQTNEKLFF TRBJ1-4 TRBD1 TRBV7-9 NA
TGTGCCAGCTCACCACCGAATTCCGGACAGGGGCACTACGAGCAGTACTTC CASSPPNSGQGHYEQYF TRBJ2-7 TRBD1 TRBV18 NA
TGCGCCAGCAGCTTAATGGGACAGGCGGACGAGCAGTACTTC CASSLMGQADEQYF TRBJ2-7 TRBD1 TRBV5-1 NA
TGTGCCAGCAGCCCCCGGACAGGGGGATACACTGAAGCTTTCTTT CASSPRTGGYTEAFF TRBJ1-1 TRBD1 TRBV9 NA
TGTGCCAGCAGCTTAACAGGGGCCCCCTCCTACAATGAGCAGTTCTTC CASSLTGAPSYNEQFF TRBJ2-1 TRBD1 TRBV7-2 NA
TGTGCCAGTAGTATTTACGGGACAGGCAGCTCCTATAATTCACCCCTCCACTTT CASSIYGTGSSYNSPLHF TRBJ1-6 TRBD1 TRBV19 NA
TGTGCCAGCAGGCCGGGACAGTATCAGCCCCAGCATTTT CASRPGQYQPQHF TRBJ1-5 TRBD1 TRBV2 once